This T cell receptor (beta chain) was sequenced during a study of cytomegalovirus exposure and HLA in healthy donors. Looking at the study overall: Some 85 million unique TCRs from HLA-typed donors were held in an early data release.

Study-level points and caveats: With DRB1 most and HLA-C fewest, TCR association rates differed between HLA loci in a later analysis. Previously analyzed data showed that most TCR beta V segments were productive at a frequency of about 90% or about 30%.

PCR primers comprised 60 Vbeta and 13 Jbeta primers. In the original processing: Approximately 11 million of some 80 million unique TCR beta chains were shared, per a later count. Libraries were prepared by immunoSEQ multiplex PCR; TCRdb keeps only in-frame clonotypes and omits some of them. That table supplies the V and J calls and clone size; D and trimming were determined from the DNA. The sample has about 100,000 clones, less than 90% seen once. Regarding this clone: Its cognate antigen is unknown.

V lost 10 bases to trimming and J lost 5 bases; unmatched junction nucleotides: 7. The CDR3 is made up of 15 amino acids. Germline values: CDR1 SNHLY, CDR2 FYNNEI. The chain has TRBV2 and TRBJ1-6; the match to TRBD1 covers 11 bases. The sequence was obtained from a man aged 35-49 years in good health and CMV-seronegative. The sequenced material came from PBMCs. The DNA for the CDR3 is TGTGCCACCTCCCGGACAGGGGGCGATAATTCACCCCTCCACTTT. Its translation is CATSRTGGDNSPLHF.